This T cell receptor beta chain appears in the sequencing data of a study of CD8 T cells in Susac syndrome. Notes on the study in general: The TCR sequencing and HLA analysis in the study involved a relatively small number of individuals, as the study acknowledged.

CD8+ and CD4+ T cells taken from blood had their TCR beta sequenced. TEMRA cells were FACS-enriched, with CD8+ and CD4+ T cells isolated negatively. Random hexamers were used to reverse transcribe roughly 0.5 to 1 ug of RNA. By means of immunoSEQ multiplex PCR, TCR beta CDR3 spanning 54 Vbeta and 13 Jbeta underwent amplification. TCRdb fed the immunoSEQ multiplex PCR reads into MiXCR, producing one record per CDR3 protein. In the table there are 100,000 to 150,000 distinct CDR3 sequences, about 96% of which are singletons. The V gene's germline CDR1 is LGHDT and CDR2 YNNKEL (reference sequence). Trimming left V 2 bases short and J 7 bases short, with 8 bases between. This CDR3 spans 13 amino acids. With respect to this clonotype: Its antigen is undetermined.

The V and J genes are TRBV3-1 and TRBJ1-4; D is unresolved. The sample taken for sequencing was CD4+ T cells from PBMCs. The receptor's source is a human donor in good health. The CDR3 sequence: CASSQSGSEKLFF. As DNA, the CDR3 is TGTGCCAGCAGCCAATCGGGGAGTGAAAAACTGTTTTTT.